The 28 T cell receptor beta chains in this list originate from one sample, sequenced in a study of a mutant IDH1 vaccine in newly diagnosed glioma. TCRdb's table, derived via immunoSEQ multiplex PCR, lists solely in-frame clones and lacks some. The sample consists of tens of thousands of clones, around 82% of them appearing once. Specified time point: week 35, safety follow-up. Each dose delivered 300 ug of mutant IDH1 20-mer peptide subcutaneously with imiquimod. What these receptors recognize is not known. Sequenced here: PBMCs, sampled from a glioma patient whose treatment included an IDH1 peptide vaccine. These receptors all come from a young man with glioma.

The gene calls are TRBV6-5 and TRBJ2-5; D gene ambiguous. The CDR3 covers 16 residues. Trimming removed 2 bases from V and 2 bases from J, with 15 bases in between. The germline V gene has CDR1 MNHEY and CDR2 SVGAGI. The CDR3 bases are TGTGCCAGCAGTTACCGTGGTGGCTTGTGGCAAGAGACCCAGTACTTC. Translation gives CASSYRGGLWQETQYF.

This chain links TRBV16 with TRBJ1-3, with D unclear. Per germline, CDR1 KGHSY and CDR2 FQNENV. The germline V and J ends were trimmed by 1 base and 0 bases, with 13 bases remaining between them. The CDR3 covers 17 residues. The CDR3 is CASSQYLVGNSGNTIYF. Here the CDR3 DNA reads TGTGCCAGCAGCCAATACCTCGTGGGTAACTCTGGAAACACCATATATTTT.

The chain joins TRBV5-1 to TRBJ2-7; 7 bases match TRBD1. The CDR3 has 12 amino acids. V lost 3 bases and J lost 9; bases outside the gene matches: 6. From germline, CDR1 is SGHRS and CDR2 YFSETQ. This chain's CDR3 is CASSSGQTGQYF. The CDR3 bases are TGCGCCAGCAGCTCGGGACAGACTGGGCAGTACTTC.

The V gene is TRBV19, the J gene TRBJ2-7; D not resolved. Trimming removed 6 bases from V and 4 bases from J, with 13 bases in between. Germline V lookup: CDR1 LNHDA, CDR2 SQIVND (reference sequence). This CDR3 has 13 residues. The CDR3 protein is CASSTSAGYEQYF. CDR3 sequence (DNA): TGTGCCAGTAGCACGTCCGCCGGTTACGAGCAGTACTTC. Using reference TRBV19 and TRBJ2-7 for the parts outside the CDR3, the full variable domain is DGGITQSPKYLFRKEGQNVTLSCEQNLNHDAMYWYRQDPGQGLRLIYYSQIVNDFQKGDIAEGYSVSREKKESFPLTVTSAQKNPTAFYLCASSTSAGYEQYFGPGTRLTVT.

The chain links TRBV7-2 to TRBJ2-7; TRBD2 aligns across 10 bases. Germline CDR1 is SGHTA and CDR2 is FQGNSA. The CDR3 extends over 14 amino acids. Trimming took 5 bases from V and 4 from J; bases not matched to a gene: 5. The chain's CDR3 is CASSPGLALYEQYF. The CDR3 DNA reads as TGTGCCAGCAGCCCGGGACTAGCGTTGTACGAGCAGTACTTC.

The chain employs TRBV20-1 and TRBJ1-2, with D hard to call. The V gene's germline CDR1 is DFQATT and CDR2 SNEGSKA (reference sequence). The CDR3 has 11 amino acids. Trimming shortened V by 4 bases and J by 5 bases, and 8 bases separated the two germline ends. The CDR3 spells CSATLNYGYTF. For the CDR3, the DNA is TGCAGTGCTACCTTAAATTATGGCTACACCTTC.

The chain employs TRBV4-1 and TRBJ2-2, with a tentative D call TRBD2 (6 bases). The CDR3 is made up of 16 amino acids. The V gene lost 6 bases and the J gene lost 6 bases, with 20 bases spanning the gap. Germline V gene data show CDR1 as MGHRA and CDR2 as YSYEKL. This CDR3 reads CASRPLGGTGSGELFF. For the CDR3, the DNA is TGCGCCAGCAGGCCCTTAGGCGGGACGGGGTCCGGGGAGCTGTTTTTT.

The chain has TRBV9 and TRBJ2-2; D remains unclear. This CDR3 contains 14 residues. V was cut by 3 bases and J by 0 bases, with 6 bases left in between. Germline CDR1 and CDR2: SGDLS and YYNGEE. As DNA, the CDR3 is TGTGCCAGCAGCGCCACCTCGAACACCGGGGAGCTGTTTTTT. Its translation is CASSATSNTGELFF.

The DNA for the CDR3 is TGCGCCAGCAGCTTGGTTGTCCCGAAGGATGGCTACACCTTC. Protein product: CASSLVVPKDGYTF. The V gene is TRBV5-1, the J gene TRBJ1-2; D unclear. The CDR3 contains 14 residues. Looked up from germline, CDR1 is SGHRS and CDR2 is YFSETQ. V was shortened by 0 bases and J by 6 bases, with 12 bases between the two germline ends.

V is TRBV14 and J is TRBJ1-1; 7 positions match TRBD1. The CDR3 covers 19 residues. V gave up 2 bases and J gave up 0 bases; unmatched junction bases: 15. Germline CDR1 and CDR2: SGHDN and FVKESK. The CDR3 DNA reads TGTGCCAGCAGCCAACATCGTCGAGGGGGCGTTAGGATGAACACTGAAGCTTTCTTT. Its protein is CASSQHRRGGVRMNTEAFF. Using reference TRBV14 and TRBJ1-1 for the parts outside the CDR3, the full variable domain is EAGVTQFPSHSVIEKGQTVTLRCDPISGHDNLYWYRRVMGKEIKFLLHFVKESKQDESGMPNNRFLAERTGGTYSTLKVQPAELEDSGVYFCASSQHRRGGVRMNTEAFFGQGTRLTVV.

The rearrangement joins TRBV6-5 to TRBJ1-3; D unclear. CDR1 is MNHEY and CDR2 is SVGAGI in the germline V gene. Trimming left V 5 bases short and J 2 bases short, with 13 bases between. This CDR3 contains 15 residues. The CDR3 DNA is TGTGCCAGCAGTCCCACAGATTCAGCTGGAAACACCATATATTTT. This encodes CASSPTDSAGNTIYF.

The CDR3 spells CAWSVAAGSGTQYF. The CDR3 DNA is TGTGCCTGGAGTGTGGCAGCGGGGTCAGGGACCCAGTACTTC. V gene TRBV30 combines with J gene TRBJ2-5, with 7 bases aligning to TRBD2. The CDR3 sequence is 14 residues long. V lost 0 bases to trimming and J lost 7 bases; unmatched junction nucleotides: 8. Germline loops: CDR1 GTSNPN, CDR2 SVGIG (reference sequence).

Only one count was recorded for this clone. The chain joins TRBV11-2 to TRBJ1-3, with unresolved D. Germline loops: CDR1 SGHAT, CDR2 FQNNGV. Deletions cut 6 bases from V and 5 bases from J, with 11 bases between. The CDR3 is 13 amino acids. CDR3 region: CASSPLLRNTIYF. The CDR3 bases are TGTGCCAGCAGTCCTCTCTTAAGAAACACCATATATTTT.

This chain links TRBV6-5 with TRBJ2-5; D remains ambiguous. V lost 6 bases and J 8 bases, leaving 13 bases between the germline ends. Looked up from germline, CDR1 is MNHEY and CDR2 is SVGAGI. The CDR3 is made up of 12 amino acids. The CDR3 sequence is CASSRTGLTQYF. The DNA of the CDR3 is TGTGCCAGCAGCCGAACGGGCCTTACCCAGTACTTC.

The chain combines TRBV4-1 with TRBJ1-1; no clear D gene. Germline-derived CDR1 and CDR2 are MGHRA and YSYEKL. Deletions cut 0 bases from V and 6 bases from J, with 11 bases between. The CDR3 extends over 14 amino acids. The CDR3 DNA sequence: TGCGCCAGCAGCCAAGAGCGGTCACTGGCTGAAGCTTTCTTT. As protein: CASSQERSLAEAFF.

This sequence joins TRBV5-4 and TRBJ1-2; 8 bases align to TRBD1. The CDR3 has 14 amino acids. Germline V lookup: CDR1 SGHNT, CDR2 YYREEE (reference sequence). Losses at the gene ends were 0 bases for V and 2 bases for J; bases not matched to a gene: 0. CDR3 loop: CASSLGQGNYGYTF. CDR3 sequence (DNA): TGTGCCAGCAGCTTGGGACAGGGGAACTATGGCTACACCTTC.

The V and J genes are TRBV15 and TRBJ1-5; D unresolved. The CDR3 length is 16 residues. V dropped 0 bases and J dropped 8 bases, with 17 bases sitting between them. Germline V gene data show CDR1 as LNHNV and CDR2 as YYDKDF (reference sequence). Written as DNA, the CDR3 is TGTGCCACCAGCAGAGACCTATTCGACGGGTGGGAGCCCCAGCATTTT. Its protein product is CATSRDLFDGWEPQHF.

The CDR3 nucleotides are TGTGCCATCAGCCCTTCCGGGACAAGCTCTGGAAACACCATATATTTT. This translates into CAISPSGTSSGNTIYF. The chain joins TRBV10-3 to TRBJ1-3; D might be TRBD1 (6 bases). CDR1 ENHRY and CDR2 SYGVKD come from the germline V gene. This CDR3 contains 16 residues. V lost 6 bases and J lost 0, with 15 bases in between.

The chain has TRBV27 and TRBJ2-6, with TRBD1 as a possible D gene (6 bases). The germline gives CDR1 MNHEY, CDR2 SMNVEV (reference sequence). The CDR3 totals 20 residues. The V gene lost 0 bases and the J gene lost 0 bases, with 18 bases spanning the gap. Written as DNA, the CDR3 is TGTGCCAGCAGTTTATCGTATGCAGGGGCGCACTTCTCTGGGGCCAACGTCCTGACTTTC. This translates into CASSLSYAGAHFSGANVLTF.

The chain links TRBV7-3 to TRBJ2-1, with a tentative D call TRBD2 (6 bases). Deletions cut 5 bases from V and 9 bases from J, with 14 bases between. Looked up from germline, CDR1 is SGHTA and CDR2 is FQGTGA. The CDR3 contains 13 residues. CDR3 amino acids: CASSPTLAFEQFF. The CDR3 region has the DNA TGTGCCAGCAGCCCAACACTAGCATTTGAGCAGTTCTTC.

The chain has TRBV7-9 and TRBJ1-2; D might be TRBD1 (5 bases). The CDR3 spans 14 residues. Trimming shortened V by 5 bases and J by 3 bases, and 13 bases separated the two germline ends. Looked up from germline, CDR1 is SEHNR and CDR2 is FQNEAQ (reference sequence). This CDR3 is CASSRPGDYYGYTF. Written as DNA, the CDR3 is TGTGCCAGCAGCCGGCCGGGGGATTACTATGGCTACACCTTC.

The V gene is TRBV7-8, the J gene TRBJ2-3; 7 bases map to TRBD2. The J segment lost 2 bases and the V segment lost 2 bases, leaving 7 bases of the junction unmatched. This CDR3 spans 16 amino acids. Germline CDR1 reads SGHVS; CDR2 reads FQNEAQ. The CDR3 region has the DNA TGTGCCAGCAGCTTAAGGGAGCGGGGTCTCACAGATACGCAGTATTTT. Protein product: CASSLRERGLTDTQYF.

The chain recombines TRBV29-1 with TRBJ2-6; D gene ambiguous. This CDR3 has 14 residues. Germline V gene data show CDR1 as SQVTM and CDR2 as ANQGSEA. V lost 2 bases and J lost 0, with 5 bases in between. The CDR3 protein is CSVERSSGANVLTF. As DNA, the CDR3 is TGCAGCGTTGAAAGGAGCTCTGGGGCCAACGTCCTGACTTTC.

This clone was counted a single time. The genes are TRBV6-6 and TRBJ2-5, with TRBD2 as a possible D gene (6 bases). Trimming took 6 bases from V and 5 from J, leaving 19 bases between them. The CDR3 totals 15 residues. CDR1 is MNHNY and CDR2 is SVGAGI in the germline V gene (reference sequence). The CDR3 loop is CASRHLGGYEETQYF. Here the CDR3 DNA reads TGTGCCAGCAGGCACCTTGGGGGGTATGAGGAGACCCAGTACTTC.

The V and J genes are TRBV11-2 and TRBJ2-2, with D maybe TRBD1 (5 bases). Germline V gives CDR1 SGHAT, CDR2 FQNNGV. This CDR3 comprises 14 residues. Trimming pared 7 bases from V and 0 bases from J, leaving 9 bases between. CDR3: CASTWTTNTGELFF. CDR3 sequence (DNA): TGTGCCAGCACCTGGACAACGAACACCGGGGAGCTGTTTTTT.

The rearrangement joins TRBV6-6 to TRBJ1-2; 9 bases fit TRBD1. Germline lookup yields CDR1 MNHNY and CDR2 SVGAGI (reference sequence). V trimming: 2 bases; J trimming: 2 bases; junction bases outside the gene matches: 6. CDR3 size: 16 residues. The CDR3 here is CASSYKGTGQNYGYTF. As DNA, the CDR3 is TGTGCCAGCAGTTACAAGGGGACAGGGCAGAACTATGGCTACACCTTC.

The V gene is TRBV6-6, the J gene TRBJ1-2; 7 bases map to TRBD1. Germline V CDR1 and CDR2: MNHNY, SVGAGI (reference sequence). With 0 bases clipped from V and 8 bases from J, the junction kept 12 bases outside the gene matches. The CDR3 sequence is 16 residues long. DNA for the CDR3: TGTGCCAGCAGTTACTCGGAAACCGGGACAGCCGTGGGCTACACCTTC. Amino acids: CASSYSETGTAVGYTF.

This chain joins TRBV6-5 and TRBJ2-3; 7 bases match TRBD1. This CDR3 is built from 15 residues. The germline gives CDR1 MNHEY, CDR2 SVGAGI. Losses at the gene ends were 4 bases for V and 4 bases for J; bases not matched to a gene: 8. The CDR3 DNA is TGTGCCAGCAGTTTGGGACAGAGCTTGGCAGATACGCAGTATTTT. It encodes CASSLGQSLADTQYF.